The 8 T cell receptor beta chains reported below all come from one sample, sequenced in a study of patients and donors after allogeneic stem cell transplantation. TCRdb ran MiXCR on the RT-PCR reads and lists one entry per CDR3 protein. Altogether around 200,000 distinct CDR3 sequences are present, around two fifths being singletons, with the ten largest covering around a tenth. Source material: blood, either unsorted or a sorted T cell fraction (not recorded which). Source of these receptors: a human donor who was either an allogeneic HSCT recipient or a stem cell or donor lymphocyte infusion donor (not recorded which). It is not recorded whose cells these are; they may come from a transplant donor.

This chain's CDR3 is CSARDPWTGVDYGYTF. DNA of the CDR3: TGCAGTGCTAGAGATCCTTGGACAGGAGTCGACTATGGCTACACCTTC. The rearrangement joins TRBV20-1 to TRBJ1-2; 7 bases map to TRBD1. The CDR3 is 16 amino acids. With 0 bases clipped from V and 3 bases from J, the junction kept 10 bases outside the gene matches. Germline loops: CDR1 DFQATT, CDR2 SNEGSKA (reference sequence).

This clonotype appeared a few times. This rearrangement joins TRBV28 to TRBJ1-1, with 7 bases that match TRBD1. V was pared by 5 bases and J by 7 bases, with 13 bases of the junction left unmatched. This CDR3 comprises 15 residues. Germline CDR1 and CDR2: MDHEN and SYDVKM. CDR3 nucleotides: TGTGCCAGCAGTGCCCGGGGACAGAGAGAGGGTGAAGCTTTCTTT. This gives the protein CASSARGQREGEAFF.

CDR3 in amino acids: CASSIAQGQGIYEQYF. Written as DNA, the CDR3 is TGTGCCAGCAGCATAGCCCAGGGACAGGGTATCTACGAGCAGTACTTC. The rearrangement links TRBV28 to TRBJ2-7; 9 nucleotides match TRBD1. The CDR3 spans 16 residues. J was trimmed by 3 bases and V by 6 bases; bases with no gene match: 12. Per the germline V gene, CDR1 is MDHEN and CDR2 is SYDVKM.

This clonotype was seen more than once but under ten times. The chain employs TRBV5-1 and TRBJ2-1; D might be TRBD1 (6 bases). Trimming left V 0 bases short and J 2 bases short, with 12 bases between. This CDR3 contains 16 residues. The V gene's germline CDR1 is SGHRS and CDR2 YFSETQ. In nucleotides, the CDR3 is TGCGCCAGCAGCTTGGGTGACAGGAGAACCTACAATGAGCAGTTCTTC. Protein sequence: CASSLGDRRTYNEQFF.

The chain combines TRBV7-3 with TRBJ1-2; possible D gene TRBD1, 5 bases. Trimming removed 5 bases at V and 8 bases at J, with 18 bases between. The length of the CDR3 is 14 residues. Germline assignment: CDR1 SGHTA and CDR2 FQGTGA. CDR3 amino acids: CASSPSPGLGGYTF. The DNA for the CDR3 is TGTGCCAGCAGCCCCTCTCCAGGGTTGGGCGGCTACACCTTC.

This chain joins TRBV10-3 and TRBJ1-5; D is ambiguous. The ends were cut back, 10 bases at V and 2 bases at J, with 12 bases in the middle. This CDR3 comprises 13 residues. Germline V gene sequence: CDR1 ENHRY, CDR2 SYGVKD. The CDR3 DNA reads TGTGCCACCGGTGGTGAACGCAATCAGCCCCAGCATTTT. Residues: CATGGERNQPQHF.

The CDR3 DNA follows: TGCGCCAGCAGCCAATCCCGACTAGCGGGGAACAATGAGCAGTTCTTC. It yields the protein CASSQSRLAGNNEQFF. The V gene is TRBV4-1, the J gene TRBJ2-1; 11 bases map to TRBD2. V was pared by 2 bases and J by 5 bases, with 5 bases of the junction left unmatched. Germline V lookup: CDR1 MGHRA, CDR2 YSYEKL. The CDR3 covers 16 residues.

The J gene is TRBJ1-4, the V gene TRBV6-2 or TRBV6-3; D is unclear. CDR1 and CDR2 (germline): MNHEY, SVGEGT. V dropped 5 bases and J dropped 1 base, with 11 bases sitting between them. The CDR3 has 15 amino acids. CDR3 sequence (DNA): TGTGCCAGCAGTGAGAACCGGGGAACTAATGAAAAACTGTTTTTT. Translating gives CASSENRGTNEKLFF.